This T cell receptor (beta chain) emerged from a study of blood T cell repertoires in COVID-19 (dated by TCRdb to 2018 to 2020). Looking at the study overall: Samples covering the acute and convalescent phases of COVID-19 were provided by collaborators in the United States, Italy and Spain. The prospective study material was composed of cDNA or gDNA derived from T cells, B-cell-depleted T cells, or PBMCs. Subjects who had been exposed to COVID-19, were actively infected with it, or had recovered from it provided the deeply sampled blood TCRbeta repertoires that made up the dataset. The repertoires were released in a freely available public database meant as a resource for research on the immune response to SARS-CoV-2. Samples came from the ongoing ImmuneRACE study (first 160 participants) plus 1,254 subjects from 6 global collaborators. Sample metadata almost always included a de-identified subject ID, COVID-19 status, age in years and sex. Where HLA class I and class II types were available, the types were taken from metadata supplied by the sample provider, not from assay-based typing. Study-wide conclusions, independent of this receptor: Clinical and demographic metadata were provided uncurated, with the amount varying by source and participant.

TCRbeta CDR3 regions were amplified from genomic DNA by means of the immunoSEQ Assay, a bias-controlled multiplex PCR. In the paper's pipeline: The number of nucleated cells in each sample was estimated by amplification of reference gene primers within the assay. Sequence reads were collapsed and filtered to measure the absolute abundance of every unique TCRbeta CDR3 rearrangement. For each sample, productive Simpson clonality was calculated as the square root of Simpson's diversity index over productive rearrangements. This is the immuneACCESS table as TCRdb keeps it, with only in-frame sequences that have V and J called. A part of the clones is gone; compared with another copy, unresolved V genes explain less than half, and the rest is unexplained. V, J and clone size are those of that table, while D and trimming were read from the DNA. The sample profile shows around 280,000 clones; 85% to 90% of them were found once. In total, the top ten clones hold about 1.8% of the sample.

Remarks on this clone: The clone's antigen remains unknown. Within one base of it there is no much larger clone, and no base qualities were kept.

Participants in the prospective study were enrolled through a virtual design, were aged about 18 to 89 years, and lived in fewer than 30 United States geographic areas. To assign participants to cohorts, the prospective study relied on clinical history that participants themselves reported in a screening survey and a study questionnaire. In the prospective study, whole blood, serum and a nasopharyngeal or oropharyngeal swab were collected from each participant by mobile phlebotomists. Over a roughly 2-month period, participants in the prospective study had the option of providing additional blood draws and questionnaires. Before DNA extraction, prospective study blood samples were shipped either frozen or at room temperature. The sample taken for sequencing was PBMCs or T cells enriched from blood (not recorded which). The receptor was derived from a woman between 18 and 29 years old with acute COVID-19.

The DNA sequence follows: TGTGCCTGGAGTGTACGAGGACTAGGCGGGGAGCAGTACTTC. The translation is CAWSVRGLGGEQYF. The chain is made from TRBV30 and TRBJ2-7; 7 bases in the middle match TRBD2. The CDR3 runs 14 amino acids, cysteine and phenylalanine included. Just the 42-base CDR3 DNA is kept, in frame starting at base 1. The germline V end is reduced by 0 bases and the J end by 7 bases; junction bases left unmatched: 9. The germline V gene encodes CDR1 GTSNPN and CDR2 SVGIG (reference sequence).